This TCR beta chain appears in the sequencing data of a study of blood T cell repertoires in COVID-19. On the study more broadly: The United States, Italy and Spain provided the acute and convalescent COVID-19 samples. The analysed material was cDNA or gDNA that came from T cells, B-cell-depleted T cells, or PBMCs.

As originally analysed: Amplifying reference gene primers gave estimates of nucleated cell counts. The assay was immunoSEQ multiplex PCR, and TCRdb's table has in-frame clones only and misses some. V, J and clone size derive from that table, while D and trimming were established from the DNA sequence. The repertoire holds about 170,000 clones, with 65% to 85% as singletons. Germline V gives CDR1 SNHLY, CDR2 FYNNEI. J gave up 8 bases and V 1 base, and 13 bases lay outside the gene matches. The CDR3 has 16 residues. The rearrangement joins TRBV2 to TRBJ1-2; 7 nucleotides agree with TRBD1. Sequencing was performed on peripheral blood. The TCR comes from a man in his 70s with active or convalescent COVID-19. CDR3 protein: CASSEEWLQGSEGYTF. CDR3 bases: TGTGCCAGCAGTGAAGAGTGGCTACAGGGGTCAGAAGGCTACACCTTC.